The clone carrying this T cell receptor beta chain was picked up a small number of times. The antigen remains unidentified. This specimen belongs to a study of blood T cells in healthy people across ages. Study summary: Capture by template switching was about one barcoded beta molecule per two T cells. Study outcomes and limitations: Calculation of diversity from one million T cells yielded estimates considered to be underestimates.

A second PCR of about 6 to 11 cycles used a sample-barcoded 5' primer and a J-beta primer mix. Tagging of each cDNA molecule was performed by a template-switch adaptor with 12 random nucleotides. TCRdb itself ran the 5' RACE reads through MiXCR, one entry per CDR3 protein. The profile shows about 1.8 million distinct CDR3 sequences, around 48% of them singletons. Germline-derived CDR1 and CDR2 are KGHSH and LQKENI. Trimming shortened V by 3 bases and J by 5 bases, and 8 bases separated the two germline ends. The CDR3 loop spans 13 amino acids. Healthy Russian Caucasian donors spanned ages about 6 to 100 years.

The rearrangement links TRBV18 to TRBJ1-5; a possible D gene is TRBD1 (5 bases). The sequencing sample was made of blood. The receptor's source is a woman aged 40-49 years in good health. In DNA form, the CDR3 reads TGTGCCAGCTCACCCCAGGGTCATCAGCCCCAGCATTTT. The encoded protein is CASSPQGHQPQHF.